The present T cell receptor (beta chain) was sequenced within a study of OX40 agonist ivuxolimab in advanced cancers. About the investigation overall: Ivuxolimab was an agonistic, fully human IgG2 monoclonal antibody directed against OX40 (CD134), a costimulatory receptor. Intravenous ivuxolimab was administered to patients every 2 weeks at six dose levels: 0.01, 0.1, 0.3, 1.5, 3 and 10 mg/kg. Of the approximately 50 dose-escalation patients, hepatocellular carcinoma was present in approximately 20, melanoma in roughly 15, renal cell carcinoma in 9 and head and neck cancer in 9. A male proportion of 75% to 85% and a mean age of about 60 years, ranging from roughly 23 to 80, were recorded for the dose-escalation cohort. Prior anti-PD-1, anti-PD-L1 or anti-CTLA-4 therapy was permitted, and approximately 40% of dose-escalation patients had received checkpoint inhibitors. Partial responses occurred in three dose-escalation patients: two with cutaneous melanoma and one with hepatocellular carcinoma. Peripheral TCRbeta sequencing was intended to test whether TCR sequence diversity was altered and clonal T-cell expansion was caused by ivuxolimab. The paper reports the monotherapy dose-escalation portion (N of about 47 patients) of the phase I ivuxolimab trial.

With regard to this clone: Its cognate antigen has yet to be identified. There are no base qualities to consult, and no much larger clone falls within one base.

Study-wide conclusions, independent of this receptor: After ivuxolimab, more expanded clones were found on average in CD8+ T cells than in CD4+ T cells. Clonal expansion of both CD4+ and CD8+ blood T cells was observed from baseline to week 6 at doses 0.1 to 3.0 mg/kg. Antigen specificity was not determined for the clonally expanded peripheral T cells. In the 0.1-3.0 mg/kg groups, partial responders had among the lowest normalized peripheral clonal expansion, particularly in CD8+ T cells. Low levels of normalized T-cell clonal expansion were also seen in some nonresponding patients.

The trial excluded patients who had a history of autoimmune disease or were on systemic immunosuppression. Peripheral blood for TCR sequencing was drawn from every dose cohort at baseline, at cycle 4 day 1 and at cycle 7 day 1. The samples were taken from a phase I, first-in-human, multicenter, open-label dose-escalation trial of ivuxolimab. Adults with locally advanced or metastatic melanoma, renal cell, hepatocellular, or head and neck squamous cell carcinoma were enrolled in the trial. Before TCR sequencing, CD4+ T cells and CD8+ T cells from peripheral blood were sorted into separate populations. The germline V gene supplies CDR1 SGHRS and CDR2 YFSETQ. Including the terminal cysteine and phenylalanine, the CDR3 comprises 14 residues. Just the 42-base CDR3 DNA is kept, in frame starting at base 1. The V end gives up 5 bases and the J end 4 bases, leaving 7 bases in the junction not matched to a gene.

To sequence the TCRbeta CDR3 region, genomic DNA was isolated from the sorted cells. TCRbeta CDR3 regions were sequenced using the immunoSEQ Assay. TCRdb obtained this table from immuneACCESS and retained in-frame rearrangements with V and J assigned. These tables miss some clones; where compared with another copy, unresolved V genes account for less than half of the shortfall, and the remainder is unexplained. The sample includes roughly 97,000 clones, with 70% to 90% observed a single time. The ten largest clones represent roughly 0.84% of the sample. The sequencing used CD4+ or CD8+ T cells sorted from blood, collected in a trial of the OX40 agonist ivuxolimab. The clonotype originates from an adult with an advanced solid tumor such as melanoma, head and neck, liver or kidney cancer. This chain is built from TRBV5-1 and TRBJ2-5, and 8 junctional nucleotides match TRBD1. The CDR3 protein is CASRGGQGPETQYF. The nucleotide sequence reads TGCGCCAGCAGGGGTGGACAGGGACCAGAGACCCAGTACTTC.